Below, 16 T cell receptor beta chains from the same sample are listed, as sequenced in a study of blood T cell repertoires in COVID-19. This table comes from immunoSEQ multiplex PCR, and its TCRdb copy is limited to in-frame clones, with some not included. This sample has some 160,000 clones; 80% to 90% occur once, and the top ten carry about a tenth. Sequenced sample: peripheral blood. All receptors derive from a woman in her 70s with COVID-19, enrolled during active disease.

This clone was detected only once. The rearrangement joins TRBV5-5 to TRBJ1-1; 7 bases line up with TRBD1. The CDR3 runs to 15 residues. V shed 6 bases and J 1 base; nucleotides not matched to a gene: 9. CDR1 is SGHKS, CDR2 YYEKEE, per germline (reference sequence). CDR3 DNA: TGTGCCAGCATATTAACAGGGGTGGGGAACACTGAAGCTTTCTTT. Residues: CASILTGVGNTEAFF.

This clone occurred once. V gene TRBV6-5 combines with J gene TRBJ2-7; 7 bases match TRBD1. The CDR3 sequence is 12 residues long. CDR1 MNHEY and CDR2 SVGAGI come from the germline V gene. V lost 5 bases and J lost 3; bases outside the gene matches: 1. This CDR3 is CASSRDSYEQYF. CDR3 in DNA: TGTGCCAGCAGTAGGGACAGCTACGAGCAGTACTTC.

The V gene is TRBV3-1 (or the pseudogene TRBV3-2), the J gene TRBJ1-4, with D maybe TRBD1 (5 bases). The germline V and J ends were trimmed by 1 base and 5 bases, with 8 bases remaining between them. The CDR3 runs 14 residues. The germline gives CDR1 LGHDT, CDR2 YNNKEL (reference sequence). Written as DNA, the CDR3 is TGTGCCAGCAGCCAAGTGCCAGGGAATGAAAAACTGTTTTTT. This codes for CASSQVPGNEKLFF.

The chain recombines TRBV27 with TRBJ1-6; 7 bases align to TRBD1. This CDR3 comprises 17 residues. Germline CDR1 reads MNHEY; CDR2 reads SMNVEV (reference sequence). The trim removed 0 bases at V and 0 bases at J, leaving 2 bases unmatched. The CDR3, as DNA: TGTGCCAGCAGTTTATCGACAGGGAGCTCCTATAATTCACCCCTCCACTTT. Amino acids: CASSLSTGSSYNSPLHF.

V usage is TRBV9 and J usage is TRBJ1-2; D is unclear. V lost 4 bases and J lost 3, with 13 bases in between. Germline CDR1 reads SGDLS; CDR2 reads YYNGEE. This CDR3 has 14 amino acids. The CDR3 nucleotides read TGTGCCAGCAGCCCCAGAGGGAAAGACTATGGCTACACCTTC. It translates to CASSPRGKDYGYTF.

The V gene is TRBV3-1 (or the pseudogene TRBV3-2), the J gene TRBJ2-7; 9 bases match TRBD1. Germline V lookup: CDR1 LGHDT, CDR2 YNNKEL (reference sequence). V lost 1 base to trimming and J lost 0 bases; unmatched junction nucleotides: 4. The CDR3 sequence is 16 residues long. The CDR3 bases are TGTGCCAGCAGCCAAGCCTGGGACAGGGCCTCCTACGAGCAGTACTTC. Translation gives CASSQAWDRASYEQYF.

This clone was detected only a few times. CDR3 nucleotides: TGTGCCAGCAGCGTAGCGGGACAGTCTGGAAACACCATATATTTT. This codes for CASSVAGQSGNTIYF. The chain couples TRBV9 to TRBJ1-3; 7 bases line up with TRBD1. In germline, CDR1 is SGDLS, CDR2 YYNGEE. Trimming cost V 0 bases and J 1 base; bases outside gene matches: 1. This CDR3 has 15 amino acids.

The chain has TRBV25-1 and TRBJ1-6; TRBD1 might be the D (6 bases). Trimming took off 7 bases at V and 7 bases at J, with 17 bases between the two ends. From germline, CDR1 is MGHDK and CDR2 SYGVNS. The CDR3 has 15 residues. The chain's CDR3 is CASTASQGSNSPLHF. The CDR3 nucleotides read TGTGCCAGCACCGCCTCACAGGGTTCCAATTCACCCCTCCACTTT.

In its sample, this clone was seen once. The rearrangement links TRBV4-1 to TRBJ2-1; 7 nucleotides line up with TRBD1. CDR3 size: 15 residues. Looked up from germline, CDR1 is MGHRA and CDR2 is YSYEKL. Losses at the gene ends were 4 bases for V and 8 bases for J; bases not matched to a gene: 11. The CDR3 DNA is TGCGCCAGCAGCCCGGGGCAGGGGGTCCGGGATGAGCAGTTCTTC. This gives the protein CASSPGQGVRDEQFF.

V is TRBV5-1 and J is TRBJ2-7; TRBD1 is a possible D gene (7 bases). With 0 bases removed from V and 5 bases from J, the gap between germline ends came to 15 bases. CDR3 length equals 15 residues. The germline V gene has CDR1 SGHRS and CDR2 YFSETQ. CDR3 DNA: TGCGCCAGCAGCTTGGCCATTACAGGGGAGGACGAGCAGTACTTC. Its protein is CASSLAITGEDEQYF.

The rearrangement joins TRBV19 to TRBJ2-1; D is unclear. Trimming left V 5 bases short and J 0 bases short, with 11 bases between. This CDR3 contains 15 residues. Looked up from germline, CDR1 is LNHDA and CDR2 is SQIVND (reference sequence). The CDR3 is CASSLRHNSYNEQFF. The DNA of the CDR3 is TGTGCCAGTAGTCTACGACACAACTCCTACAATGAGCAGTTCTTC.

The V and J genes are TRBV6-5 and TRBJ2-5; maybe TRBD1 (5 bases). Trimming took off 2 bases at V and 4 bases at J, with 5 bases between the two ends. The CDR3 is 12 amino acids. Germline V gene sequence: CDR1 MNHEY, CDR2 SVGAGI. This CDR3 is CASSYRGETQYF. Written as DNA, the CDR3 is TGTGCCAGCAGTTACAGGGGAGAGACCCAGTACTTC.

The chain employs TRBV9 and TRBJ1-3; D is ambiguous. This CDR3 has 15 residues. Germline V gives CDR1 SGDLS, CDR2 YYNGEE. V lost 0 bases and J 1 base, leaving 8 bases between the germline ends. For the CDR3, the DNA is TGTGCCAGCAGCGTAGATGCCGGGTCTGGAAACACCATATATTTT. This encodes CASSVDAGSGNTIYF.

CDR3 residues: CSVTGTSGGAWNEQFF. The CDR3 DNA reads as TGCAGCGTTACCGGGACTAGCGGGGGGGCCTGGAATGAGCAGTTCTTC. The chain recombines TRBV29-1 with TRBJ2-1; 16 nucleotides agree with TRBD2. The trim removed 5 bases at V and 7 bases at J, leaving 8 bases unmatched. There are 16 residues in the CDR3. Per germline, CDR1 SQVTM and CDR2 ANQGSEA.

The chain uses TRBV5-1 and TRBJ2-7; unclear D gene. Trimming shortened V by 2 bases and J by 2 bases, and 8 bases separated the two germline ends. The V gene's germline CDR1 is SGHRS and CDR2 YFSETQ. The length of the CDR3 is 13 residues. The CDR3, as DNA: TGCGCCAGCAGCTTTTCCGCAGCCTACGAGCAGTACTTC. It is translated as CASSFSAAYEQYF.

The sample holds a few counts of this clone. The chain uses TRBV19 and TRBJ1-2, with D hard to call. The CDR3 length is 13 residues. The germline gives CDR1 LNHDA, CDR2 SQIVND (reference sequence). V was clipped by 5 bases and J by 5 bases, with 12 bases between them. CDR3 protein: CASSFLSGYGYTF. The CDR3 DNA is TGTGCCAGTAGTTTCCTCTCCGGGTATGGCTACACCTTC.